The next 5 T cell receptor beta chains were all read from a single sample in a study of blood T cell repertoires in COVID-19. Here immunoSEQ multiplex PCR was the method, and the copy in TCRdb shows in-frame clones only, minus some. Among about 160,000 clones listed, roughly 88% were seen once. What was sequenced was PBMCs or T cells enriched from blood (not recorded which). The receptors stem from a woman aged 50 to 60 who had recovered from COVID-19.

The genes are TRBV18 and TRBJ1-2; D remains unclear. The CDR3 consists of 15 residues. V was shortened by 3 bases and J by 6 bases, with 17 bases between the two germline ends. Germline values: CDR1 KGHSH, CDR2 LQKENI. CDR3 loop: CASSPRGMGADGYTF. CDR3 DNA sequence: TGTGCCAGCTCACCCCGAGGGATGGGAGCGGATGGCTACACCTTC.

This CDR3 reads CASSLDAAGGSYGYTF. As DNA, the CDR3 is TGCGCCAGCAGCCTAGATGCCGCAGGGGGCTCCTATGGCTACACCTTC. The V call is TRBV4-3, the J call TRBJ1-2; 8 bases align to TRBD1. Unmatched junction bases numbered 11, after V lost 4 bases and J lost 4 bases. CDR3 length equals 16 residues. The germline CDR1 and CDR2 sequences are LGHNA and YSLEER.

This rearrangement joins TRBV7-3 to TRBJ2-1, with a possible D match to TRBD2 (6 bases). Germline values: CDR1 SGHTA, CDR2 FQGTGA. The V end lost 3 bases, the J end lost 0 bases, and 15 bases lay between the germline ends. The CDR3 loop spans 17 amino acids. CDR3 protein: CASSLTPGLSSYNEQFF. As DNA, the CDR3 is TGTGCCAGCAGCTTGACCCCGGGACTTAGCTCCTACAATGAGCAGTTCTTC.

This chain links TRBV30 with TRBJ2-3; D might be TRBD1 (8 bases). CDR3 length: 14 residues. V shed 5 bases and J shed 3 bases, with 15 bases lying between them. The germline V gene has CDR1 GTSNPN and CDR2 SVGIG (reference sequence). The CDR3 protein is CAWATGGATDTQYF. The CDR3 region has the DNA TGTGCCTGGGCTACAGGGGGGGCGACAGATACGCAGTATTTT.

CDR3 sequence reads: CASSYPRGDATGELFF. The CDR3 nucleotides are TGTGCCAGCAGCTATCCGCGCGGGGACGCCACCGGGGAGCTGTTTTTT. This chain joins TRBV5-6 and TRBJ2-2, with TRBD2 as a possible D gene (6 bases). This CDR3 spans 16 amino acids. With 3 bases removed from V and 4 bases from J, the gap between germline ends came to 16 bases. Germline V gives CDR1 SGHDT, CDR2 YYEEEE.